This T cell receptor beta chain was sequenced in a study of blood T cell repertoires in COVID-19. Study context: Researchers got acute and convalescent COVID-19 samples from the United States, Italy and Spain. PBMCs, B-cell-depleted T cells, or T cells were the source of the cDNA or gDNA that made up the material.

The germline CDR1 and CDR2 sequences are SGHTA and FQGNSA. This CDR3 is built from 13 residues. Trimming pared 5 bases from V and 7 bases from J, leaving 11 bases between. In the authors' workflow: Reference gene primer amplification yielded estimated nucleated cell counts. Using immunoSEQ multiplex PCR, the repertoire was profiled, and TCRdb retains in-frame clones only, with some absent. The V and J calls and clone size are taken from that table; D and trimming were inferred from the DNA. Of 150,000 to 200,000 clones in the sample, 65% to 80% were seen once. The sequence was collected from a man aged 55 to 70 with acute or convalescent COVID-19. The V gene is TRBV7-2, the J gene TRBJ2-2; D may be TRBD1 (6 bases). What was sequenced was peripheral blood. CDR3 bases: TGTGCCAGCAGCCCTACAGGGAACGGGGAGCTGTTTTTT. The encoded protein is CASSPTGNGELFF.